This T cell receptor (beta chain) was sequenced in a study of blood T cells in healthy people across ages. The authors ran a second PCR of about 7 to 11 cycles using a sample-barcoded 5' primer and a J-beta primer mix. One entry per CDR3 protein results from TCRdb running MiXCR on the 5' RACE reads. The table lists about 1,500,000 distinct CDR3 sequences, roughly 40% of them singletons. The V and J ends lost 2 bases and 8 bases respectively, with 5 bases between them. The length of the CDR3 is 11 residues. CDR1 and CDR2 from the germline V gene are MRHNA and SNTAGT. The TCR was taken from a woman aged 18 to 35 in good health. Sequenced material: blood. The chain combines TRBV6-4 with TRBJ2-3, with D tentatively TRBD1 (5 bases). The CDR3 DNA reads TGTGCCAGCAGTGACGGGGCTACGCAGTATTTT. It translates to CASSDGATQYF.